The sample holds one count of the clone carrying this T cell receptor beta chain. Its specificity is unknown. Regarding donors, all were healthy bone marrow donors. This entry belongs to a study of cytomegalovirus exposure and HLA in healthy donors. Study at large: Roughly 89 million unique TCR sequences came from HLA-typed donors in an early release. Study-level points and caveats: Later work associated 16,951 TCR beta sequences with HLA alleles at 0.05 false discovery rate.

Both 60 Vbeta primers and 13 Jbeta primers went into the PCR. Profiling relied on immunoSEQ multiplex PCR, and the TCRdb table lists in-frame clones only, not all of them. The table lists some 140,000 clones, about three quarters of them singletons. Trimming stripped 2 bases from V and 5 bases from J, with 12 bases between. Germline V gives CDR1 MNHNS, CDR2 SASEGT. This CDR3 comprises 14 residues. The chain carries TRBV6-1 and TRBJ1-1; D might be TRBD1 (6 bases). The origin of this receptor is a woman aged 40 to 50 in good health and CMV-seronegative. The specimen was PBMCs. CDR3 nucleotide sequence: TGTGCCAGCAGTGAATCAGGGGTGGGAACTGAAGCTTTCTTT. Protein product: CASSESGVGTEAFF.